The sequence of this T cell receptor beta chain was determined in a study of T cells in Graves' hyperthyroidism and ophthalmopathy. Study-wide findings and caveats: Using 13 V-J features, a model discriminated ophthalmopathy from stable hyperthyroidism. Expanded thyroid clonotypes (above 0.001) were mostly also found in blood.

TCR beta CDR3 region amplification was performed from RNA transcripts. When the TCR CDR3 underwent first-round RT-PCR, the HTBI primer set was used. TCRdb analysed the multiplex PCR reads with MiXCR anew, one entry per CDR3 protein. The repertoire holds about 290,000 distinct CDR3 sequences, with roughly 15% as singletons. Exclusion of a patient resulted from uncontrolled infection, other autoimmune disease, pregnancy or lactation. This clonotype has at least ten counts. Its antigen is still unknown. V lost 1 base and J 0 bases, leaving 21 bases between the germline ends. The CDR3 spans 18 residues. From germline, CDR1 is SQVTM and CDR2 ANQGSEA.

This TCR was recovered from a woman aged 40 to 50 with Graves' hyperthyroidism. The sequenced material came from blood. The gene calls are TRBV29-1 and TRBJ1-1, with TRBD1 as a possible D gene (5 bases). CDR3 residues: CSVEGSFGWGGMNTEAFF. CDR3 DNA: TGCAGCGTTGAAGGCTCTTTCGGGTGGGGCGGCATGAACACTGAAGCTTTCTTT.